This TCR beta chain is from a study of blood T cell repertoires in COVID-19. Study overall: The United States, Italy and Spain supplied acute and convalescent COVID-19 samples. The cDNA or gDNA used as material had been derived from T cells, B-cell-depleted T cells, or PBMCs.

Germline trimming cut 6 bases from V and 6 bases from J; bases unmatched to any gene: 9. The CDR3 runs 16 residues. Germline V gives CDR1 KGHSH, CDR2 LQKENI. Participants' own reports of clinical history determined their cohort assignment. As originally analysed: Amplified reference gene primers provided the basis for estimating nucleated cell counts. Data came from immunoSEQ multiplex PCR; TCRdb stores just in-frame clones and leaves some out. That table gives V, J and clone size, and the DNA gave D and trimming. The sample yields about 480,000 clones, approximately 90% seen once. Sequenced sample: PBMCs or T cells enriched from blood (not recorded which). This clonotype was sampled from a woman in her 40s who had recovered from COVID-19. The V gene is TRBV18, the J gene TRBJ2-3; TRBD2 matches 13 bases. This CDR3 is CASSPRLAGGRDTQYF. The CDR3 bases are TGTGCCAGCTCGCCAAGACTAGCGGGAGGTCGGGATACGCAGTATTTT.